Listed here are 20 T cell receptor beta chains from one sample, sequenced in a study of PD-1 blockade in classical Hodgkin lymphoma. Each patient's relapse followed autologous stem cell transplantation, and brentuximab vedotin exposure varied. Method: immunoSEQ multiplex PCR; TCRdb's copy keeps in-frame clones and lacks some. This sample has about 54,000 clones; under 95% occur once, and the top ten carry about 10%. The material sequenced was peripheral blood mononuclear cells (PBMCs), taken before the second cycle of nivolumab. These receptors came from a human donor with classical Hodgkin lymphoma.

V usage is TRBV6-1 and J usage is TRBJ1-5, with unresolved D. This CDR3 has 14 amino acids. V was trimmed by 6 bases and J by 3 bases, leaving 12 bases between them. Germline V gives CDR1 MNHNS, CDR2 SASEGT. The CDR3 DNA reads TGTGCCAGCAGCGCTTTGGATAACAATCAGCCCCAGCATTTT. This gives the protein CASSALDNNQPQHF.

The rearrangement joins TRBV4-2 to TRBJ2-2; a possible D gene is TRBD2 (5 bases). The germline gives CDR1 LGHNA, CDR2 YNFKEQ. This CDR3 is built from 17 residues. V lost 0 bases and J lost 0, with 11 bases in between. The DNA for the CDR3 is TGTGCCAGCAGCCAAGAAGGGCTAGCTTCGAACACCGGGGAGCTGTTTTTT. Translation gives CASSQEGLASNTGELFF.

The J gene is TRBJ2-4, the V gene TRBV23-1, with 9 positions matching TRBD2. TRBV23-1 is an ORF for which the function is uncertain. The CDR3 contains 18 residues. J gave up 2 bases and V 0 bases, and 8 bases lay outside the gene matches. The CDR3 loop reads CASSQSRREGRPKNIQYF. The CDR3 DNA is TGCGCCAGCAGTCAATCTCGGCGGGAGGGCCGACCCAAAAACATTCAGTACTTC.

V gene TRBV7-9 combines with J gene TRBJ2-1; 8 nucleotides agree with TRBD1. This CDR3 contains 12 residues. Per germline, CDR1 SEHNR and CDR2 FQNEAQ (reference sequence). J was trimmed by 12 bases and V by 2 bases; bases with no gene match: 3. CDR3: CASSLTGQGQFF. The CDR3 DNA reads TGTGCCAGCAGCTTAACAGGACAGGGGCAGTTCTTC.

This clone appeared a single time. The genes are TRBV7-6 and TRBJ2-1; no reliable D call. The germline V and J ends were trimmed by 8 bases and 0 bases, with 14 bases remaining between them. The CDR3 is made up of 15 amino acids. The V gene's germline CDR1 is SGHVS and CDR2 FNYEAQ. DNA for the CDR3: TGTGCCAGCCTCCCCGAGGCTAGCTCCTACAATGAGCAGTTCTTC. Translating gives CASLPEASSYNEQFF.

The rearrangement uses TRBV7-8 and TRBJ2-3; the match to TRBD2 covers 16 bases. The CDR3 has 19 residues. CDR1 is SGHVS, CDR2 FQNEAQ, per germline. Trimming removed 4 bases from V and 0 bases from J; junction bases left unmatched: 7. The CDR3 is CASSSPGTSGRASTDTQYF. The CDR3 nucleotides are TGTGCCAGCAGCTCCCCCGGGACTAGCGGGAGGGCTAGCACAGATACGCAGTATTTT.

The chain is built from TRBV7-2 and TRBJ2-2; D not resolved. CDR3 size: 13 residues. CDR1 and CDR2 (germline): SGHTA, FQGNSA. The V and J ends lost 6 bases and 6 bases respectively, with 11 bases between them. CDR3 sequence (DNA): TGTGCCAGCAGTTTTCTGGTGGCCGGGGAGCTGTTTTTT. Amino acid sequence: CASSFLVAGELFF.

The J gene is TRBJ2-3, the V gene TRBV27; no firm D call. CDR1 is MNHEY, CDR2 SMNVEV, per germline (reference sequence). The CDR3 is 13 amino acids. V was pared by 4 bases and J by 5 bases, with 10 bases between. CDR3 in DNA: TGTGCCAGCAGTTCAACCTCGCGAGATACGCAGTATTTT. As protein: CASSSTSRDTQYF.

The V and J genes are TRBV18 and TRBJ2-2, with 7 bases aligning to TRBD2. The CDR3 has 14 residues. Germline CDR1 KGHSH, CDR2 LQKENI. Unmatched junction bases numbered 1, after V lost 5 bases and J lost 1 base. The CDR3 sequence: CASSVAGNTGELFF. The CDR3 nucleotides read TGTGCCAGCTCAGTAGCGGGGAACACCGGGGAGCTGTTTTTT.

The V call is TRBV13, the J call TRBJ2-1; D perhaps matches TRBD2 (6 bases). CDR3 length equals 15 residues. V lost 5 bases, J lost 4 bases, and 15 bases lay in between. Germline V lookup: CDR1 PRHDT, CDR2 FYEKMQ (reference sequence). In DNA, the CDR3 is TGTGCCAGCAGCCCCGGGGGAGGAGGGTACAATGAGCAGTTCTTC. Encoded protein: CASSPGGGGYNEQFF.

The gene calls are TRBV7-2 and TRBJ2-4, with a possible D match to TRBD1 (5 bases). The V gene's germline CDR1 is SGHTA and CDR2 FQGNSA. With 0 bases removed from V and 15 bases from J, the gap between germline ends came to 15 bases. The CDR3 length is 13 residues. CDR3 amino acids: CASSLARTSSAYF. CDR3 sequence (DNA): TGTGCCAGCAGCTTAGCCCGGACAAGTTCGGCGTACTTC.

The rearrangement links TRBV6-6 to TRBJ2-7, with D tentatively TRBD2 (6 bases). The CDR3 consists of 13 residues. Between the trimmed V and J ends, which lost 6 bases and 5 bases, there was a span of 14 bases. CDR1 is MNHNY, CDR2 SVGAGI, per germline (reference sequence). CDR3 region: CASRVEGGDEQYF. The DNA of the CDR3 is TGTGCCAGCAGGGTGGAGGGCGGAGACGAGCAGTACTTC.

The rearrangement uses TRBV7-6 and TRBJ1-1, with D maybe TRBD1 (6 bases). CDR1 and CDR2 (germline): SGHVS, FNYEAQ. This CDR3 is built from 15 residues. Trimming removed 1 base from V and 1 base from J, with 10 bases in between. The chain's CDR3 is CASSLGGGPNTEAFF. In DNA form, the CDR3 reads TGTGCCAGCAGCTTAGGGGGGGGCCCGAACACTGAAGCTTTCTTT.

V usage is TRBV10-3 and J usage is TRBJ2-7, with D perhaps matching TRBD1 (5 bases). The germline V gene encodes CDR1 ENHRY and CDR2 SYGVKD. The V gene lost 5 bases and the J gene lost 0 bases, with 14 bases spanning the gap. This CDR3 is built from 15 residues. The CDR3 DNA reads TGTGCCATCAGTAACCCCCAGGGAAGCTCCTACGAGCAGTACTTC. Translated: CAISNPQGSSYEQYF.

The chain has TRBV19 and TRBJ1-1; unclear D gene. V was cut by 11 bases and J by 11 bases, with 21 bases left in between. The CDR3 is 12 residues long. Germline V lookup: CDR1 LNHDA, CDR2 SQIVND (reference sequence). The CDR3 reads CASRRLAEPAFF. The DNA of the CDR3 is TGTGCCTCCAGGCGCCTGGCCGAGCCTGCTTTCTTT.

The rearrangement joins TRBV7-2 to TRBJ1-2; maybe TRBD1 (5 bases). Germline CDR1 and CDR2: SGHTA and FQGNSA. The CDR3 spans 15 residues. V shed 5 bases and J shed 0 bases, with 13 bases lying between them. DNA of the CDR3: TGTGCCAGCAGCGCCTCAGGGCCTGCTAACTATGGCTACACCTTC. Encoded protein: CASSASGPANYGYTF.

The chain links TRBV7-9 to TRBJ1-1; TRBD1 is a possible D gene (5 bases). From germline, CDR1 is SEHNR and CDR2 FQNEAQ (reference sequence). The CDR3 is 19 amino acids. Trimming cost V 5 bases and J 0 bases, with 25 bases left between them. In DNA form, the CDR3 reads TGTGCCAGCAGCCACCCCTTTTCGGGACTATTATCCATGAACACTGAAGCTTTCTTT. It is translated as CASSHPFSGLLSMNTEAFF.

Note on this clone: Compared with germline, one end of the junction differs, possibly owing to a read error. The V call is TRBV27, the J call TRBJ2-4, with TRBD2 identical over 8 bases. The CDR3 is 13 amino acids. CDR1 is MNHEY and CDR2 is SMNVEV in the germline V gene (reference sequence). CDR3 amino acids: CASSTNPGTSLLF. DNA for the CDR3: TGTGCCAGCAGTACAAACCCGGGGACTAGTCTTCTCTTC.

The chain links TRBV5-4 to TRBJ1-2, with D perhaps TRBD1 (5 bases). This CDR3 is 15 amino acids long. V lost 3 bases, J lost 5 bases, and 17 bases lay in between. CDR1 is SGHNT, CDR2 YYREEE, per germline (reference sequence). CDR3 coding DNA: TGTGCCAGCAGCTCGGGAGAGGGGCTAGGATATGGCTACACCTTC. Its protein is CASSSGEGLGYGYTF.

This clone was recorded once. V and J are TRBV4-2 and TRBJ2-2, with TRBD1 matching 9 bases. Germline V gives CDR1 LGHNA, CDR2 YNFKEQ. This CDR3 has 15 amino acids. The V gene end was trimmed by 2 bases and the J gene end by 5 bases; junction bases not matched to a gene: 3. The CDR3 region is CASSQLDRGTGELFF. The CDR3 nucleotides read TGTGCCAGCAGCCAACTGGACAGGGGAACCGGGGAGCTGTTTTTT.